This T cell receptor beta chain was profiled in a study of T cell repertoires in cytomegalovirus infection. Study-level information: It was the public TCR beta signatures that indicated both CMV infection and matching HLA type. Whole-study results and caveats: What dominated the ex vivo response were HLA-C-restricted CMV-specific TCR beta clonotypes. Pooled public TCR beta family frequency picked out CMV carriers with the relevant HLA.

Of note for this clonotype: What it binds is not known.

TCRdb called the reads again in MiXCR, with one record for every CDR3 protein. Counted here are about 490,000 distinct CDR3 sequences, approximately 25% occurring once; the ten biggest clones make up less than 15%. V lost 4 bases to trimming and J lost 4 bases, with 19 bases between them. This CDR3 has 16 residues. CDR1 and CDR2 (germline): LGHNA, YSLEER. The origin of this receptor is a human donor in good health (CMV status not recorded). Some clones in this sample may be carry-over from other donors' samples. This rearrangement joins TRBV4-3 to TRBJ1-2, with D possibly being TRBD1 (5 bases). Sample: PBMCs. The CDR3 DNA reads as TGCGCCAGCAGCCGACGGGCCTCGCGACAGAGCTATGGCTACACCTTC. Translating it yields CASSRRASRQSYGYTF.